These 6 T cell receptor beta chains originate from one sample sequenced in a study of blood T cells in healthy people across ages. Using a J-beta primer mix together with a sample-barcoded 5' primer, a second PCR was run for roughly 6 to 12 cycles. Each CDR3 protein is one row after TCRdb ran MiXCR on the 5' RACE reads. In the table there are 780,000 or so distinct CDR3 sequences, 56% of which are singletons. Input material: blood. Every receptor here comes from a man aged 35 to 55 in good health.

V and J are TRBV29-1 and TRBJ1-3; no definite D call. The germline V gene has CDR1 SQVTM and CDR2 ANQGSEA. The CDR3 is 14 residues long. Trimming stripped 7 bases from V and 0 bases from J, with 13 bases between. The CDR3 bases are TGCAGCGCCATTGGAGGTCTCTCTGGAAACACCATATATTTT. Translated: CSAIGGLSGNTIYF.

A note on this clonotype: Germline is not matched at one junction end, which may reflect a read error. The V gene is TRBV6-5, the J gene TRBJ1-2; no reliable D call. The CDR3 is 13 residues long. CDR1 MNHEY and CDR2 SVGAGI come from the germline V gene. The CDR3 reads CAGSYSANYGYTF. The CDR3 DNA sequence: TGTGCCGGCAGTTACTCGGCCAACTATGGCTACACCTTC.

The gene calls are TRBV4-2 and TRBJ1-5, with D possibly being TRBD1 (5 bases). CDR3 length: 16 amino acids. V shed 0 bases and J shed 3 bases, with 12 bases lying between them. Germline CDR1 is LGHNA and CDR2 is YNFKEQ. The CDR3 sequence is CASSQDTQGNNQPQHF. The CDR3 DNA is TGTGCCAGCAGCCAAGATACTCAGGGTAACAATCAGCCCCAGCATTTT.

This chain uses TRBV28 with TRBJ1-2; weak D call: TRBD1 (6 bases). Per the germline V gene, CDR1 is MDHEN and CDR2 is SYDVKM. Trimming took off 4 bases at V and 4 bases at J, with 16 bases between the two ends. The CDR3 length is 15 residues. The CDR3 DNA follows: TGTGCCAGCAGTTCACGCGTGGGACATAGCTATGGCTACACCTTC. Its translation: CASSSRVGHSYGYTF.

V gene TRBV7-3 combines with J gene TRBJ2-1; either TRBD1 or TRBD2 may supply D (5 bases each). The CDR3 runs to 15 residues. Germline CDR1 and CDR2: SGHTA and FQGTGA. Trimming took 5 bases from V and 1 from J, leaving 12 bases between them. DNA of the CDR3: TGTGCCAGCAGCCCGGGACCCTTTTCCTACAATGAGCAGTTCTTC. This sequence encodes CASSPGPFSYNEQFF.

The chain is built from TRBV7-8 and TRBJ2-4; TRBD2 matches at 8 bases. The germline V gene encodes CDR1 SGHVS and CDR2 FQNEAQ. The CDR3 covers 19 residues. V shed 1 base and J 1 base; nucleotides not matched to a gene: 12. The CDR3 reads CASSLDGTSIPSAKNIQYF. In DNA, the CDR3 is TGTGCCAGCAGCTTAGACGGGACTAGTATCCCCTCGGCCAAAAACATTCAGTACTTC.